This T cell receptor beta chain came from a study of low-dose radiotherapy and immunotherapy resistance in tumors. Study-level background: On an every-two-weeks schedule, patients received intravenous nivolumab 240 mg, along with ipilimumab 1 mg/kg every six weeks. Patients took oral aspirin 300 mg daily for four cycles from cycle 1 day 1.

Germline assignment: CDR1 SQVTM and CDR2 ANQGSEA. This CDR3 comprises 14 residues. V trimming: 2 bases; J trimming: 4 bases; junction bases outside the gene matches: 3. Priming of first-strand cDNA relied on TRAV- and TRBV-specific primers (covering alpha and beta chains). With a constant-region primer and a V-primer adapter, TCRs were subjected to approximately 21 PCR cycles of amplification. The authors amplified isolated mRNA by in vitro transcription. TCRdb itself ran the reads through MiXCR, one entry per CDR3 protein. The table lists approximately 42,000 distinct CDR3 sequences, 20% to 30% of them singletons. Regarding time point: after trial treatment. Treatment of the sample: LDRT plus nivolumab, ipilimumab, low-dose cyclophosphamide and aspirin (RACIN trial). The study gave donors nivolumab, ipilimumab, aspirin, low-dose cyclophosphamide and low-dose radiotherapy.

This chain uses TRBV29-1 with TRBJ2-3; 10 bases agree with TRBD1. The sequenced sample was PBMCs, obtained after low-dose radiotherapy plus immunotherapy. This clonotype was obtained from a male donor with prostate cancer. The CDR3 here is CSVERDRGADTQYF. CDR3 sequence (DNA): TGCAGCGTTGAACGGGACAGGGGAGCAGATACGCAGTATTTT.